These T cell receptor beta chains were read from a single sample in a study of shared clonotypes between healthy human individuals. Repertoires were generated with immunoSEQ multiplex PCR, while TCRdb's copy carries only in-frame clones and drops some. The sample includes about 110,000 clones, less than 80% of them seen just once. The sample comprised memory CD8+ T cells sorted from blood. Every receptor here comes from a woman aged 30 to 39 in good health. CDR3s include the opening cysteine and the closing phenylalanine or tryptophan. D genes are given only for firm matches. A row's size may be missing; if present it is once, few, many or a size class.

V	D	J	size	CDR3	DNA
TRBV5-1	.	TRBJ2-5	.	CASRTQTGPQETQYF	TGCGCCAGCAGGACCCAAACAGGACCCCAAGAGACCCAGTACTTC
TRBV7-9	.	TRBJ1-5	.	CASSGRWNQPQHF	TGTGCCAGCAGCGGCCGGTGGAATCAGCCCCAGCATTTT
TRBV6-4	.	TRBJ2-1	.	CASSTSREWSEQFF	TGTGCCAGCAGTACAAGCAGGGAATGGAGTGAGCAGTTCTTC
TRBV2	TRBD1	TRBJ1-5	few	CASSDRVRNQPQHF	TGTGCCAGCAGCGACAGGGTCCGCAATCAGCCCCAGCATTTT
TRBV4-1	.	TRBJ2-3	.	CASSQGWSVTGRTDTQYF	TGCGCCAGCAGCCAAGGTTGGTCGGTCACAGGGCGGACAGATACGCAGTATTTT
TRBV28	.	TRBJ2-7	.	CASSMDSSSYEQYF	TGTGCCAGCAGTATGGACAGTAGCTCCTACGAGCAGTACTTC
TRBV5-1	TRBD1	TRBJ2-7	.	CASSSGTEFREQYF	TGCGCCAGCAGCTCCGGGACAGAATTCCGCGAGCAGTACTTC
TRBV4-1	TRBD2	TRBJ2-7	many	CASSQDGTSVSYEQYF	TGTGCCAGCAGCCAGGACGGGACTAGCGTATCCTACGAGCAGTACTTC
TRBV4-2	TRBD1	TRBJ1-1	.	CASSPRWFRGMDLRPEAFF	TGTGCCAGCAGCCCTCGATGGTTCAGGGGGATGGATTTAAGGCCTGAAGCTTTCTTT
TRBV19	.	TRBJ2-6	.	CASSIQGGSGANVLTF	TGTGCCAGTAGTATACAGGGGGGATCTGGGGCCAACGTCCTGACTTTC
TRBV15	TRBD2	TRBJ2-7	.	CATSRGTSGILYEQYF	TGTGCCACCAGCAGGGGGACTAGCGGGATACTCTACGAGCAGTACTTC
TRBV4-2	.	TRBJ1-5	.	CASSQVVGQPQHF	TGTGCCAGCAGCCAAGTCGTCGGTCAGCCCCAGCATTTT
TRBV19	TRBD1	TRBJ2-7	few	CASMGQGYEQYF	TGTGCCAGTATGGGACAGGGGTACGAGCAGTACTTC
TRBV2	TRBD2	TRBJ2-7	.	CASSGLAFYEQYF	TGTGCCAGTTCGGGACTAGCATTCTACGAGCAGTACTTC
TRBV19	.	TRBJ2-7	.	CASSFTTNYEQYF	TGTGCCAGTAGTTTCACCACCAACTACGAGCAGTACTTC
TRBV6-4	TRBD2	TRBJ2-1	.	CASSEAAGDYNEQFF	TGTGCCAGCAGTGAAGCAGCGGGGGACTACAATGAGCAGTTCTTC
TRBV15	.	TRBJ2-5	.	CATSGVGETQYF	TGTGCCACCTCAGGGGTGGGAGAGACCCAGTACTTC
TRBV5-1	TRBD2	TRBJ2-5	few	CASSDSGSIETQYF	TGCGCCAGCTCTGATAGCGGGAGTATCGAGACCCAGTACTTC
TRBV19	TRBD1	TRBJ1-5	.	CASSSGSRGLNQPQHF	TGTGCCAGTAGCTCAGGGTCCAGGGGGCTGAATCAGCCCCAGCATTTT
TRBV9	.	TRBJ2-3	.	CASSAGGASTDTQYF	TGTGCCAGCAGCGCCGGAGGTGCAAGCACAGATACGCAGTATTTT
TRBV7-9	.	TRBJ2-4	.	CASSTGAIVARQYF	TGTGCCAGCAGCACCGGGGCCATAGTGGCCAGACAGTACTTC
TRBV7-8	TRBD1	TRBJ1-5	.	CASRGDRGSNQPQHF	TGTGCCAGCAGGGGAGACAGGGGAAGCAATCAGCCCCAGCATTTT
TRBV7-8	.	TRBJ2-7	few	CASSSRGGRVEQYF	TGTGCCAGCAGCTCCCGTGGGGGGCGTGTCGAGCAGTACTTC
TRBV2	TRBD1	TRBJ2-7	.	CASSPGTGNNEQYF	TGTGCCAGCAGCCCCGGGACAGGGAATAACGAGCAGTACTTC
TRBV15	TRBD2	TRBJ2-1	few	CATSIATGGSYNEQFF	TGTGCCACCAGCATCGCCACGGGAGGATCCTACAATGAGCAGTTCTTC
TRBV5-1	TRBD1	TRBJ1-1	few	CASSWGQGGNTEAFF	TGCGCCAGCAGCTGGGGACAGGGGGGTAACACTGAAGCTTTCTTT
TRBV5-1	.	TRBJ1-4	.	CASSFKGSEKLFF	TGCGCCAGCAGCTTCAAGGGTAGTGAAAAACTGTTTTTT
TRBV7-2	TRBD1	TRBJ2-1	.	CASSRQGEGYNEQFF	TGTGCCAGCAGCCGACAGGGGGAGGGATACAATGAGCAGTTCTTC
TRBV25-1	.	TRBJ2-1	.	CASSGQGNYNEQFF	TGTGCCAGCAGTGGGCAGGGAAATTACAATGAGCAGTTCTTC
TRBV29-1	.	TRBJ1-1	.	CSVWGLDSEAFF	TGCAGCGTTTGGGGGTTGGACTCTGAAGCTTTCTTT
TRBV6-4	TRBD1	TRBJ1-1	.	CASSTGTGKNTEAFF	TGTGCCAGCAGTACTGGGACAGGGAAGAACACTGAAGCTTTCTTT
TRBV6-6	.	TRBJ2-7	.	CASKPTGMLFSEQYF	TGTGCCAGCAAGCCAACAGGGATGCTTTTCTCCGAGCAGTACTTC
TRBV10-3	TRBD2	TRBJ2-7	.	CAIRGGSGASYEQYF	TGTGCCATCCGGGGGGGGAGCGGGGCCTCCTACGAGCAGTACTTC
TRBV28	.	TRBJ2-4	.	CASSPAGTLKNIQYF	TGTGCCAGCAGTCCGGCCGGGACTCTTAAAAACATTCAGTACTTC
TRBV15	TRBD1	TRBJ2-3	.	CATSRDQGQGPTDTQYF	TGTGCCACCAGCAGAGATCAGGGACAGGGGCCCACAGATACGCAGTATTTT